Described below is a single TCR beta chain sequence and its context. Its specificity is not known. As for time point: persistent/refractory GD, antithyroid drugs over 5 years with positive TRAb. PBMC RNA was the source of the TCR library. Sequencing libraries for TCR beta were prepared with iRepertoire HTBI primers and Arm-PCR of CDR3 regions. Each CDR3 protein gets one entry after TCRdb re-called the multiplex PCR reads with MiXCR. The sample has about 310,000 distinct CDR3 sequences; 22% are singletons. The V gene lost 1 base and the J gene lost 1 base, with 8 bases spanning the gap. This CDR3 spans 14 amino acids. CDR1 is MGHRA and CDR2 is YSYEKL in the germline V gene. These data come from a study of regulatory T cells in long-lasting Graves disease. About the research overall: Persistence in Graves' disease required over 5 years of antithyroid drugs plus positive TSH receptor antibodies. The study, taken as a whole, reports: TCR diversity in persistent Graves' patients was below that of newly diagnosed ones. Persistent disease exhibited a predilection for TRBV28, TRBJ1-2 and TRBJ2-5.

The input for sequencing was peripheral blood mononuclear cells (PBMCs), taken when the disease was refractory, from a patient treated with antithyroid drugs. This chain connects TRBV4-1 to TRBJ2-7, with D possibly being TRBD1 (6 bases). This TCR came from a female donor with Graves disease. CDR3 protein: CASSQVQGSYEQYF. The CDR3, as DNA: TGCGCCAGCAGCCAAGTGCAGGGGTCCTACGAGCAGTACTTC.